This T cell receptor (beta chain) was captured in a study of T cells in Graves' hyperthyroidism and ophthalmopathy. The germline V gene has CDR1 ENHRY and CDR2 SYGVKD. The CDR3 is 11 amino acids. Regarding this clonotype: The antigen is not known.

Study-level results: Progression to ophthalmopathy was predicted a median of roughly 6.8 months early.

Amplified TCR beta CDR3 regions came from RNA transcripts. During a first-round RT-PCR of the TCR CDR3, the HTBI primer set was used. TCRdb called the multiplex PCR reads again in MiXCR, with one record for every CDR3 protein. This repertoire shows 550,000 to 600,000 distinct CDR3 sequences, 35% to 55% found once; its top ten account for around 17%. The sequence was collected from an adult woman with Graves' disease, either hyperthyroidism or ophthalmopathy (not recorded which). Specimen: peripheral blood or thyroid tissue (not recorded which). This chain links TRBV10-3 with TRBJ2-5; D may be TRBD1 or TRBD2 (6 bases each). CDR3 in DNA: TGTGCTTCGGGGGCCCAAGAGACCCAGTACTTC. This encodes CASGAQETQYF.